The 28 T cell receptor beta chains below all came from one sample that was sequenced in a study of blood T cell repertoires in COVID-19. This table comes from immunoSEQ multiplex PCR, and its TCRdb copy is limited to in-frame clones, with some not included. Here the sample spans under 150,000 clones, approximately 82% being singletons. Sequences were obtained from peripheral blood. The origin of the receptors is a man older than 75 with active or convalescent COVID-19.

This sequence joins TRBV5-1 and TRBJ2-1; possibly TRBD1 for D (5 bases). Trimming took 4 bases from V and 9 from J, leaving 14 bases between them. CDR3 length: 13 residues. Germline values: CDR1 SGHRS, CDR2 YFSETQ. This CDR3 is CASSPVGRVEQFF. CDR3 nucleotides: TGCGCCAGCAGCCCCGTGGGGCGAGTTGAGCAGTTCTTC.

This rearrangement joins TRBV6-5 to TRBJ1-2; possible D gene TRBD1, 5 bases. Germline CDR1 is MNHEY and CDR2 is SVGAGI. Trimming left V 5 bases short and J 5 bases short, with 18 bases between. The CDR3 runs 15 residues. CDR3 bases: TGTGCCAGCAGTCCCACCGGGGGTGGCGGTTATGGCTACACCTTC. Residues: CASSPTGGGGYGYTF.

This rearrangement joins TRBV6-6 to TRBJ2-1; a possible D gene is TRBD1 (6 bases). V was shortened by 2 bases and J by 7 bases, with 12 bases between the two germline ends. Germline CDR1 MNHNY, CDR2 SVGAGI (reference sequence). The CDR3 is 14 residues long. The DNA of the CDR3 is TGTGCCAGCAGTTACACAGGGTCGGGGAATGAGCAGTTCTTC. It is translated as CASSYTGSGNEQFF.

The chain carries TRBV5-4 and TRBJ2-3, with 8 bases lining up with TRBD2. CDR3 size: 15 residues. The trim removed 2 bases at V and 0 bases at J, leaving 2 bases unmatched. CDR1 is SGHNT, CDR2 YYREEE, per germline (reference sequence). In nucleotides, the CDR3 is TGTGCCAGCAGCTTCAGCGGGGGAAGCACAGATACGCAGTATTTT. It encodes CASSFSGGSTDTQYF.

This clone has a single count. The chain links TRBV6-6 to TRBJ2-3; 9 bases agree with TRBD2. This CDR3 region has 16 residues. In germline, CDR1 is MNHNY, CDR2 SVGAGI (reference sequence). J was trimmed by 2 bases and V by 0 bases; bases with no gene match: 3. In nucleotides, the CDR3 is TGTGCCAGCAGTTACTCCCCTAGCGGGGACACAGATACGCAGTATTTT. This translates into CASSYSPSGDTDTQYF.

This chain links TRBV5-6 with TRBJ2-5; weak D call: TRBD2 (7 bases). Germline CDR1 is SGHDT and CDR2 is YYEEEE. V shed 0 bases and J shed 5 bases, with 23 bases lying between them. The CDR3 runs 18 residues. The CDR3 DNA sequence: TGTGCCAGCAGCTTGGGGTGGTCGGCGGGGGCCCTCTTGGAGACCCAGTACTTC. Translation: CASSLGWSAGALLETQYF. Looking up the rest from reference TRBV5-6 and TRBJ2-5 gives the full variable domain: DAGVTQSPTHLIKTRGQQVTLRCSPKSGHDTVSWYQQALGQGPQFIFQYYEEEERQRGNFPDRFSGHQFPNYSSELNVNALLLGDSALYLCASSLGWSAGALLETQYFGPGTRLLVL.

Only one count was recorded for this clone. This chain connects TRBV30 to TRBJ1-1, with 8 bases matching TRBD1. This CDR3 region has 14 residues. V gave up 0 bases and J gave up 3 bases; unmatched junction bases: 3. Germline CDR1 and CDR2: GTSNPN and SVGIG (reference sequence). CDR3 amino acids: CAWSVGRGHTEAFF. CDR3 nucleotide sequence: TGTGCCTGGAGTGTAGGCAGGGGGCACACTGAAGCTTTCTTT.

CDR3 nucleotide sequence: TGTGCCATCAGTGAGTCTACAGGGGGCAAGGCTGGCTACACCTTC. It yields the protein CAISESTGGKAGYTF. This chain connects TRBV10-3 to TRBJ1-2; 9 bases line up with TRBD1. J lost 7 bases, V lost 0 bases, and 6 bases had no gene match. The CDR3 contains 15 residues. Germline lookup yields CDR1 ENHRY and CDR2 SYGVKD.

This clone appeared a single time. The chain links TRBV9 to TRBJ1-3; TRBD1 is a possible D gene (5 bases). Germline V gives CDR1 SGDLS, CDR2 YYNGEE. V lost 3 bases and J lost 1, with 11 bases in between. The CDR3 is 15 residues long. CDR3 bases: TGTGCCAGCAGCGCCGCAGGGAATTCTGGAAACACCATATATTTT. Translating it yields CASSAAGNSGNTIYF.

The chain joins TRBV4-1 to TRBJ2-3; unclear D gene. V was clipped by 1 base and J by 1 base, with 6 bases between them. CDR3 length: 14 residues. Germline V gene sequence: CDR1 MGHRA, CDR2 YSYEKL. The CDR3 nucleotides read TGCGCCAGCAGCCAAGGTGCGGGCACAGATACGCAGTATTTT. It specifies CASSQGAGTDTQYF.

V usage is TRBV3-1 (or the pseudogene TRBV3-2) and J usage is TRBJ1-2; 11 bases line up with TRBD1. Germline-derived CDR1 and CDR2 are LGHDT and YNNKEL (reference sequence). The junction had 4 bases not matched to a gene; V was cut back by 2 bases and J by 5 bases. The CDR3 covers 15 residues. In nucleotides, the CDR3 is TGTGCCAGCAGCCAATCGGGACAGGGGGGTTATGGCTACACCTTC. This sequence encodes CASSQSGQGGYGYTF.

V is TRBV6-5 and J is TRBJ1-1; no firm D call. The CDR3 loop spans 13 amino acids. Germline loops: CDR1 MNHEY, CDR2 SVGAGI. Trimming stripped 6 bases from V and 0 bases from J, with 8 bases between. CDR3 in amino acids: CASRLVLNTEAFF. CDR3 bases: TGTGCCAGCAGACTCGTGTTGAACACTGAAGCTTTCTTT.

The J gene is TRBJ2-7, the V gene TRBV5-6; possibly TRBD2 for D (6 bases). The CDR3 consists of 16 residues. Looked up from germline, CDR1 is SGHDT and CDR2 is YYEEEE. Trimming took 5 bases from V and 7 from J, leaving 25 bases between them. The CDR3 protein is CASSPLTGTALWEQYF. DNA for the CDR3: TGTGCCAGCAGTCCCCTTACCGGGACTGCCCTTTGGGAGCAGTACTTC.

The chain employs TRBV6-5 and TRBJ1-6; 8 bases are a match to TRBD1. Germline V gene lookup returns CDR1 MNHEY and CDR2 SVGAGI. The CDR3 length is 12 residues. In nucleotides, the CDR3 is TGTGCAGCCGGACAGGGAAATTCACCCCTCCACTTT. Its protein is CAAGQGNSPLHF.

This rearrangement joins TRBV4-1 to TRBJ2-5; the match to TRBD2 covers 10 bases. V trimming: 3 bases; J trimming: 3 bases; junction bases outside the gene matches: 4. The CDR3 has 15 residues. Germline V lookup: CDR1 MGHRA, CDR2 YSYEKL. CDR3 amino acids: CASSQRLAGEETQYF. The CDR3 DNA follows: TGCGCCAGCAGCCAGCGACTAGCGGGCGAAGAGACCCAGTACTTC.

This chain uses TRBV7-6 with TRBJ2-2; D may be TRBD1 (5 bases). V was shortened by 5 bases and J by 1 base, with 14 bases between the two germline ends. This CDR3 comprises 16 residues. Germline loops: CDR1 SGHVS, CDR2 FNYEAQ. The CDR3 protein is CASSLLAGRNTGELFF. The CDR3 region has the DNA TGTGCCAGCAGCCTCTTGGCAGGGCGGAACACCGGGGAGCTGTTTTTT.

The chain joins TRBV28 to TRBJ1-2, with 8 bases fitting TRBD1. CDR1 is MDHEN and CDR2 is SYDVKM in the germline V gene. The V and J ends lost 5 bases and 4 bases, in that order; junction bases with no gene match: 6. The CDR3 is made up of 14 amino acids. The CDR3 loop is CASSTTGTGYGYTF. The CDR3 nucleotides read TGTGCCAGCAGTACCACCGGGACAGGCTATGGCTACACCTTC.

V usage is TRBV19 and J usage is TRBJ2-7; 9 nucleotides agree with TRBD1. Germline values: CDR1 LNHDA, CDR2 SQIVND (reference sequence). Trimming cost V 6 bases and J 2 bases; bases outside gene matches: 5. This CDR3 has 14 residues. The CDR3 reads CASRTTGGPYEQYF. CDR3 nucleotide sequence: TGTGCCAGTAGGACCACAGGGGGCCCCTACGAGCAGTACTTC.

The chain has TRBV4-3 and TRBJ2-7; TRBD1 agrees at 9 bases. This CDR3 has 16 residues. Germline loops: CDR1 LGHNA, CDR2 YSLEER. After removal of 3 bases from V and 5 bases from J, the junction contained 11 bases not matched to a gene. The CDR3 here is CASSQQPTGQGNEQYF. The CDR3 coding sequence is TGCGCCAGCAGCCAGCAACCAACGGGACAGGGCAACGAGCAGTACTTC.

As for this clone: Other DNA sequences within the sample encode an identical CDR3. The chain has TRBV7-2 and TRBJ2-1; D gene uncertain. CDR1 SGHTA and CDR2 FQGNSA come from the germline V gene. Trimming pared 7 bases from V and 0 bases from J, leaving 7 bases between. There are 13 residues in the CDR3. This CDR3 is CASTLSSYNEQFF. CDR3 nucleotides: TGTGCCAGCACGCTAAGCTCCTACAATGAGCAGTTCTTC.

The rearrangement links TRBV6-5 to TRBJ1-6; maybe TRBD1 (5 bases). Trimming left V 0 bases short and J 8 bases short, with 11 bases between. The germline gives CDR1 MNHEY, CDR2 SVGAGI. The CDR3 runs 15 residues. The CDR3 here is CASSYSAGLDSPLHF. The DNA of the CDR3 is TGTGCCAGCAGTTACTCGGCAGGGTTGGATTCACCCCTCCACTTT.

This clone was observed a single time. The chain carries TRBV7-2 and TRBJ1-4, with D possibly TRBD1 on 5 matching bases. Germline-derived CDR1 and CDR2 are SGHTA and FQGNSA. The V and J ends lost 5 bases and 12 bases respectively, with 19 bases between them. This CDR3 has 14 amino acids. The CDR3: CASSAGYDRRELFF. In nucleotides, the CDR3 is TGTGCCAGCAGCGCCGGCTACGACAGAAGGGAACTGTTTTTT.

V gene TRBV18 combines with J gene TRBJ2-3; D unclear. Per germline, CDR1 KGHSH and CDR2 LQKENI. The CDR3 extends over 16 amino acids. Deletions cut 0 bases from V and 2 bases from J, with 12 bases between. The CDR3, as DNA: TGTGCCAGCTCACCACCGGCGGCTACAATCACAGATACGCAGTATTTT. It translates to CASSPPAATITDTQYF.

Only one count was recorded for this clone. The rearrangement links TRBV6-6 to TRBJ2-7, with D possibly TRBD2 on 5 matching bases. V was trimmed by 6 bases and J by 0 bases, leaving 18 bases between them. CDR3 length: 16 residues. The V gene's germline CDR1 is MNHNY and CDR2 SVGAGI (reference sequence). CDR3 DNA sequence: TGTGCCAGCAGCGAGGGCCATTGGGCCAGCTCCTACGAGCAGTACTTC. This encodes CASSEGHWASSYEQYF.

This chain joins TRBV6-2 or TRBV6-3 and TRBJ1-2; 7 nucleotides match TRBD1. The ends lost 4 bases at V and 4 bases at J; junction bases unmatched: 3. Germline V gene data show CDR1 as MNHEY and CDR2 as SVGEGT. The CDR3 is made up of 13 amino acids. CDR3 loop: CASSLGQTYGYTF. In nucleotides, the CDR3 is TGTGCCAGCAGTTTGGGACAGACCTATGGCTACACCTTC.

The J gene is TRBJ1-1, the V gene TRBV10-3; no firm D call. The CDR3 contains 14 residues. CDR1 is ENHRY, CDR2 SYGVKD, per germline. The V gene lost 2 bases and the J gene lost 0 bases, with 7 bases spanning the gap. This CDR3 reads CAISELGMNTEAFF. In DNA, the CDR3 is TGTGCCATCAGTGAGCTGGGCATGAACACTGAAGCTTTCTTT.

The chain couples TRBV28 to TRBJ2-5; possibly TRBD2 for D (6 bases). The ends were cut back, 4 bases at V and 2 bases at J, with 14 bases in the middle. CDR3 length: 15 amino acids. Germline values: CDR1 MDHEN, CDR2 SYDVKM. The CDR3 sequence is CASSSLVGGQETQYF. The CDR3 DNA follows: TGTGCCAGCAGTTCCTTGGTGGGGGGACAAGAGACCCAGTACTTC. Looking up the rest from reference TRBV28 and TRBJ2-5 gives the full variable domain: DVKVTQSSRYLVKRTGEKVFLECVQDMDHENMFWYRQDPGLGLRLIYFSYDVKMKEKGDIPEGYSVSREKKERFSLILESASTNQTSMYLCASSSLVGGQETQYFGPGTRLLVL.

In DNA form, the CDR3 reads TGTGCCATCAGCTCGACGGAGCGGGAGACCCAGTACTTC. It yields the protein CAISSTERETQYF. This chain connects TRBV10-3 to TRBJ2-5, with a weak D call TRBD2 (5 bases). V lost 6 bases and J lost 5, with 13 bases in between. The CDR3 contains 13 residues. From germline, CDR1 is ENHRY and CDR2 SYGVKD.